The rows below give T cell receptor beta chains drawn from one sample of a study of blood T cell repertoires in COVID-19. Only in-frame clones appear in the TCRdb table, and some are missing; sequencing was by immunoSEQ multiplex PCR. The profile shows 150,000 to 200,000 clones, approximately 79% of them singletons. Sequenced input: peripheral blood. All receptors come from a man aged 30-40 years with active or convalescent COVID-19. The CDR3 runs from the conserved cysteine through the conserved F or W. The D gene is left open where the match is weak. Size is omitted from some rows. Given values are once, few, many or a class for expanded clones.

j_call	v_call	d_call	clone_size	cdr3_nt	cdr3_aa
TRBJ1-5	TRBV3-1/TRBV3-2	-	-	TGTGCCAGCAGCCAACTCGGCAATCAGCCCCAGCATTTT	CASSQLGNQPQHF
TRBJ2-2	TRBV11-2	-	few	TGTGCCAGCAGCTTAGCGTCGGGGGTGGAGCTGTTTTTT	CASSLASGVELFF
TRBJ1-2	TRBV3-1/TRBV3-2	-	-	TGTGCCAGCAGCGGAGTCTATGGCTACACCTTC	CASSGVYGYTF
TRBJ1-5	TRBV7-2	-	few	TGTGCCAGCAGCAACCCGGGGGGCCATCAGCCCCAGCATTTT	CASSNPGGHQPQHF
TRBJ1-5	TRBV4-3	-	-	TGCGCCAGCAGCCAAAGGCCAGCGTCCGCGCAGGGTAGCAATCAGCCCCAGCATTTT	CASSQRPASAQGSNQPQHF
TRBJ2-7	TRBV7-9	-	-	TGTGCCAGCAGCTTAACCGGTGACGAGCAGTACTTC	CASSLTGDEQYF
TRBJ1-6	TRBV6-5	TRBD1	-	TGTGCCAGCAGTTACCCACAGGGGGAACCTTCACCCCTCCACTTT	CASSYPQGEPSPLHF
TRBJ2-2	TRBV5-4	TRBD2	-	TGTGCCAGCAGCAGAAGGACAGCGGGAGAGAACACCGGGGAGCTGTTTTTT	CASSRRTAGENTGELFF
TRBJ1-6	TRBV5-1	TRBD1	-	TGCGCCAGCAGCCCTGGACAGGTAGAATCACCCCTCCACTTT	CASSPGQVESPLHF
TRBJ2-3	TRBV1	-	-	TGCACCAGCAGCCAAGATACCCCATCCCAGCGGGGGGCCGGTACGCAGTATTTT	CTSSQDTPSQRGAGTQYF
TRBJ2-3	TRBV29-1	TRBD1	-	TGCAGCGCTGGACAGGGAAGTAAGGATACGCAGTATTTT	CSAGQGSKDTQYF
TRBJ1-2	TRBV6-5	-	-	TGTGCCAGCAGGAAGGGAGCAAGCGACTATGGCTACACCTTC	CASRKGASDYGYTF
TRBJ1-5	TRBV6-1	-	-	TGTGCCAGCAGTGAACCAAGCCATAGCAATCAGCCCCAGCATTTT	CASSEPSHSNQPQHF
TRBJ1-1	TRBV6-5	-	-	TGTGCCACCACGGGGAGAGGGAACACTGAAGCTTTCTTT	CATTGRGNTEAFF
TRBJ2-7	TRBV3-1/TRBV3-2	TRBD2	-	TGTGCCAGCAGCCAAGTCACTACTAGCGGGAGCCACGAGCAGTACTTC	CASSQVTTSGSHEQYF
TRBJ2-2	TRBV3-1/TRBV3-2	-	once	TGTGCCAGCAGCCAAGATTCGACATCCTTAACCGGGGAGCTGTTTTTT	CASSQDSTSLTGELFF
TRBJ2-1	TRBV4-3	TRBD2	-	TGCGCCAGCAGCCAAGATCGCACTAGCGGAGGCACCTACAATGAGCAGTTCTTC	CASSQDRTSGGTYNEQFF